This T cell receptor (beta chain) was found in a study of identical twins. Looked up from germline, CDR1 is SGDLS and CDR2 is YYNGEE. V gave up 3 bases and J gave up 3 bases, with 12 bases separating them. The CDR3 spans 14 residues. Only a few counts were recorded for this clonotype. TCRdb re-called the 5' RACE reads with MiXCR, one entry per CDR3 protein. The data hold 500,000 to 600,000 distinct CDR3 sequences, with 22% observed a single time. The data also belong to a second study, concerning T cells expressing NK-cell markers.

The chain uses TRBV9 and TRBJ2-5, with D possibly matching TRBD1 (5 bases). The sample consisted of CD4+ T cells sorted from blood. This clonotype was obtained from a woman aged 18-30 years in good health. DNA for the CDR3: TGTGCCAGCAGCGCACACCAGGGAAAAGAGACCCAGTACTTC. This codes for CASSAHQGKETQYF.